This T cell receptor (beta chain) came from a study of blood T cell repertoires in COVID-19. Study-wide background: Researchers got acute and convalescent COVID-19 samples from the United States, Italy and Spain. T cells, B-cell-depleted T cells, or PBMCs provided the cDNA or gDNA that served as material.

Per the study methods: Using reference gene primer amplification, nucleated cell counts were estimated. Profiling relied on immunoSEQ multiplex PCR, and the TCRdb table lists in-frame clones only, not all of them. From that table come the V and J calls and clone size; the DNA was used to work out D and trimming. The data contain about 160,000 clones, less than 85% of them seen just once; the ten biggest clones take up about 3.3%. J was trimmed by 4 bases and V by 6 bases; bases with no gene match: 8. CDR3 length equals 15 residues. Germline CDR1 is KGHSH and CDR2 is LQKENI. The receptor was isolated from a human donor with acute or convalescent COVID-19. The donor label of this sample is uncertain. The specimen sequenced was peripheral blood. The chain combines TRBV18 with TRBJ2-7, with TRBD1 matching over 11 bases. The CDR3 is CASSPAGTGGYEQYF. The CDR3 coding sequence is TGTGCCAGCTCCCCAGCCGGGACAGGGGGATACGAGCAGTACTTC.